This is a list of T cell receptor beta chains from one sample in a study of cytomegalovirus exposure and HLA in healthy donors. Method: immunoSEQ multiplex PCR; TCRdb's copy keeps in-frame clones and lacks some. The data show 180,000 or so clones, 65% to 85% seen once. Sequences were obtained from PBMCs. The receptor source for this set is a young woman in good health and CMV-seronegative. The CDR3 runs from the conserved cysteine through the conserved F or W. A D gene is named only where the DNA matches it firmly. Clone size is shown for a subset of rows, as once, few, many or a class of expanded clone.

clone size,V gene,D gene,J gene,CDR3 protein,CDR3 DNA
NA,TRBV5-1,NA,TRBJ1-1,CASSFAGQMMNTEAFF,TGCGCCAGCAGCTTCGCCGGACAGATGATGAACACTGAAGCTTTCTTT
few,TRBV28,NA,TRBJ1-4,CASRWRGINEKLFF,TGTGCCAGCAGATGGCGAGGGATTAATGAAAAACTGTTTTTT
NA,TRBV5-4,NA,TRBJ2-5,CASSGGGRRQETQYF,TGTGCCAGCAGCGGCGGAGGGAGGCGGCAAGAGACCCAGTACTTC
NA,TRBV6-5,NA,TRBJ2-3,CASSYTDTDTQYF,TGTGCCAGCAGTTACACTGACACAGATACGCAGTATTTT
NA,TRBV11-3,TRBD1,TRBJ2-1,CASSMRQGIYNEQFF,TGTGCCAGCAGCATGAGACAGGGTATCTACAATGAGCAGTTCTTC
NA,TRBV5-1,TRBD1,TRBJ2-5,CASRGQKVETQYF,TGCGCCAGCAGGGGACAGAAAGTAGAGACCCAGTACTTC
NA,TRBV4-1,NA,TRBJ2-7,CASSPPGRLMAYEQYF,TGCGCCAGCAGCCCTCCAGGAAGGTTGATGGCCTACGAGCAGTACTTC
NA,TRBV11-1,NA,TRBJ2-5,CASSSDRQETQYF,TGTGCCAGCAGCTCAGACAGGCAAGAGACCCAGTACTTC
NA,TRBV29-1,TRBD1,TRBJ2-7,CSVEGQGASEQYF,TGCAGCGTTGAGGGACAGGGGGCCAGCGAGCAGTACTTC
once,TRBV7-9,TRBD2,TRBJ2-7,CASSTETSGRGYSYEQYF,TGTGCCAGCAGCACGGAGACTAGCGGGAGGGGATACTCCTACGAGCAGTACTTC
NA,TRBV7-2,NA,TRBJ2-7,CASGEPSYEQYF,TGTGCCAGCGGGGAGCCATCCTACGAGCAGTACTTC
NA,TRBV14,NA,TRBJ2-5,CASSQMISEARQYF,TGTGCCAGCAGCCAAATGATCTCGGAAGCTAGGCAGTACTTC
few,TRBV7-6,TRBD2,TRBJ2-7,CASSPPPELAGGSHEQYF,TGTGCCAGCAGCCCCCCCCCAGAACTAGCGGGAGGTAGCCACGAGCAGTACTTC
NA,TRBV2,NA,TRBJ2-5,CASGKGSGSETQYF,TGTGCCAGCGGCAAGGGTAGCGGATCAGAGACCCAGTACTTC
NA,TRBV4-1,TRBD1,TRBJ2-1,CASRGTGDSYNEQFF,TGCGCCAGCAGAGGGACAGGGGATTCCTACAATGAGCAGTTCTTC
NA,TRBV9,NA,TRBJ2-3,CASSVGTYTDTQYF,TGTGCCAGCAGCGTAGGGACTTACACAGATACGCAGTATTTT
NA,TRBV5-4,NA,TRBJ1-4,CASSLWGATNEKLFF,TGTGCCAGCAGCTTGTGGGGCGCAACTAATGAAAAACTGTTTTTT
NA,TRBV6-1,TRBD2,TRBJ2-7,CASSPLAGGSYEQYF,TGTGCCAGCAGTCCACTAGCGGGAGGGAGCTACGAGCAGTACTTC
NA,TRBV5-6,NA,TRBJ2-7,CASSSPGRTYEQYF,TGTGCCAGCAGCTCGCCCGGACGGACTTACGAGCAGTACTTC
NA,TRBV29-1,TRBD1,TRBJ2-1,CSVEAAHRGLYNEQFF,TGCAGCGTTGAAGCGGCCCACAGGGGGCTCTACAATGAGCAGTTCTTC
NA,TRBV5-1,NA,TRBJ1-4,CASSSEGTGATNEKLFF,TGCGCCAGCAGCTCCGAAGGTACGGGGGCAACTAATGAAAAACTGTTTTTT
NA,TRBV5-5,NA,TRBJ1-3,CASSLVGRGRSNTIYF,TGTGCCAGCAGCTTGGTGGGCAGGGGAAGGTCGAACACCATATATTTT
once,TRBV7-9,TRBD1,TRBJ2-1,CASSLVPGQLFF,TGTGCCAGCAGCTTAGTACCGGGACAGCTGTTCTTC
NA,TRBV9,TRBD2,TRBJ2-3,CASSAFTSGNTDTQYF,TGTGCCAGCAGCGCCTTCACTAGCGGGAACACAGATACGCAGTATTTT
NA,TRBV27,NA,TRBJ2-3,CASSFSGAPTDTQYF,TGTGCCAGCAGTTTTAGCGGAGCACCGACAGATACGCAGTATTTT
NA,TRBV11-2,TRBD1,TRBJ1-1,CASSYIRGTGGIAFF,TGTGCCAGCAGCTACATAAGAGGGACAGGGGGGATAGCTTTCTTT
once,TRBV6-5,NA,TRBJ1-1,CASRIGQTNTEAFF,TGTGCCAGCAGAATAGGACAGACGAACACTGAAGCTTTCTTT
NA,TRBV30,NA,TRBJ1-4,CAWRVVEEKLFF,TGTGCCTGGAGAGTCGTAGAAGAAAAACTGTTTTTT
NA,TRBV7-2,NA,TRBJ1-2,CASSQTTGTYGYTF,TGTGCCAGCAGCCAAACAACAGGGACCTATGGCTACACCTTC
NA,TRBV4-3,TRBD1,TRBJ2-1,CASSHPGTANEQFF,TGCGCCAGCAGCCATCCTGGGACAGCCAATGAGCAGTTCTTC